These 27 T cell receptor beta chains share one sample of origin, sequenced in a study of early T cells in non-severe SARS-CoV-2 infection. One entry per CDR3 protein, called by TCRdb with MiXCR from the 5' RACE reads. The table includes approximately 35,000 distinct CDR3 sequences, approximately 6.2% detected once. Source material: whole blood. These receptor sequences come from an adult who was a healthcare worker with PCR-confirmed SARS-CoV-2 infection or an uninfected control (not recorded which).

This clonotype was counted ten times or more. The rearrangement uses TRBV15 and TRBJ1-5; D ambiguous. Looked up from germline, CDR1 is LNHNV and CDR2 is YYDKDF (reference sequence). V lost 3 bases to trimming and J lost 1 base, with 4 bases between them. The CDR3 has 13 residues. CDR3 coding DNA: TGTGCCACCAGCAGCGAGAGCAATCAGCCCCAGCATTTT. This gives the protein CATSSESNQPQHF.

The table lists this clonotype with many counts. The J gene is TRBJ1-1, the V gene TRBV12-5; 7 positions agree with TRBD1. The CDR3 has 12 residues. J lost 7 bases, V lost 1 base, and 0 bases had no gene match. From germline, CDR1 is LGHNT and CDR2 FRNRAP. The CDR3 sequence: CASGLGQGEAFF. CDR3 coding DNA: TGTGCTAGTGGTTTGGGACAGGGTGAAGCTTTCTTT.

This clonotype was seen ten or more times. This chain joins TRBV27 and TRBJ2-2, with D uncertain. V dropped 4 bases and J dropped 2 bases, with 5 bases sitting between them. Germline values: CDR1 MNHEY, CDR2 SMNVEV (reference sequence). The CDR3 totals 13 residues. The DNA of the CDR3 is TGTGCCAGCAGTTATCCTAACACCGGGGAGCTGTTTTTT. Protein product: CASSYPNTGELFF.

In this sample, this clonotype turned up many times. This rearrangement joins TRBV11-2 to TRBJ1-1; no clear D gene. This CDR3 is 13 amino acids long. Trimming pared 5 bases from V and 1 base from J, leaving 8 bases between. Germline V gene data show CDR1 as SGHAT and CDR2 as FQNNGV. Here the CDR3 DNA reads TGTGCCAGCAGCGGAAACCAGAACACTGAAGCTTTCTTT. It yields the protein CASSGNQNTEAFF.

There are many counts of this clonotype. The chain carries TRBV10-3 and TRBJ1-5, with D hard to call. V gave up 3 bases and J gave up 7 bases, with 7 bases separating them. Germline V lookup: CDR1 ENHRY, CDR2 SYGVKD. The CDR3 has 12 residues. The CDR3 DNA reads TGTGCCATCAGTGAACCCAACCAGCCCCAGCATTTT. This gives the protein CAISEPNQPQHF.

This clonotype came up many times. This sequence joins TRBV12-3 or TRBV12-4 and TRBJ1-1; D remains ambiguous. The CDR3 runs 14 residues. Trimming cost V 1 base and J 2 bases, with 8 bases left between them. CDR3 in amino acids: CASSLVPANTEAFF. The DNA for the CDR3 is TGTGCCAGCAGTTTAGTTCCAGCTAACACTGAAGCTTTCTTT.

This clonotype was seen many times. The CDR3 nucleotides are TGTGCCAGCAGTTACGTTTCTAGCGGGAGTCCCGCGGGGCTATACAATGAGCAGTTCTTC. It translates to CASSYVSSGSPAGLYNEQFF. The chain links TRBV6-5 to TRBJ2-1; 10 bases are shared with TRBD2. Germline V gives CDR1 MNHEY, CDR2 SVGAGI. V lost 2 bases and J lost 4; bases outside the gene matches: 17. The CDR3 consists of 20 residues.

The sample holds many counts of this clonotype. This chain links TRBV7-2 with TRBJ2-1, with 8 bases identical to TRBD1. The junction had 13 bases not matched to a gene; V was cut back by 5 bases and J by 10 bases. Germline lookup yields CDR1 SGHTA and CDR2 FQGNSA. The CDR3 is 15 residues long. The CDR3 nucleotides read TGTGCCAGCAGCCCTGAAGGGCTGGACAGGGAGGAGCAGTTCTTC. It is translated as CASSPEGLDREEQFF.

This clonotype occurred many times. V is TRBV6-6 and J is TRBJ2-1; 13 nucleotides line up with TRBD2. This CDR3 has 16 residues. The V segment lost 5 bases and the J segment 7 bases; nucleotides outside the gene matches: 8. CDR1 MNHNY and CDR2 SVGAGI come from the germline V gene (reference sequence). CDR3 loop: CASSPGLAGEVNEQFF. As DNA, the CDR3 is TGTGCCAGCAGTCCCGGACTAGCGGGAGAGGTGAATGAGCAGTTCTTC.

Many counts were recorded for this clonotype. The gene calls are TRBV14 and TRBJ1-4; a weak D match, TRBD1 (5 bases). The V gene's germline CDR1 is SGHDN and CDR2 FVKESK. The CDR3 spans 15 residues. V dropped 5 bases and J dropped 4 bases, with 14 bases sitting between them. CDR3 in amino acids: CASSKRTSLNEKLFF. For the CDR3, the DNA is TGTGCCAGCAGCAAACGGACAAGTCTTAATGAAAAACTGTTTTTT.

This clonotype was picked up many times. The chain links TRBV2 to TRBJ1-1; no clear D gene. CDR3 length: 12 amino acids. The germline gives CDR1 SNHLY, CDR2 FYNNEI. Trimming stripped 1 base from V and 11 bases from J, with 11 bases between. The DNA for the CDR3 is TGTGCCAGCAGTGAAGATCAGGCAGAGGCTTTCTTT. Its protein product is CASSEDQAEAFF. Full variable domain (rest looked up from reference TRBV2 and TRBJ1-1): EPEVTQTPSHQVTQMGQEVILRCVPISNHLYFYWYRQILGQKVEFLVSFYNNEISEKSEIFDDQFSVERPDGSNFTLKIRSTKLEDSAMYFCASSEDQAEAFFGQGTRLTVV.

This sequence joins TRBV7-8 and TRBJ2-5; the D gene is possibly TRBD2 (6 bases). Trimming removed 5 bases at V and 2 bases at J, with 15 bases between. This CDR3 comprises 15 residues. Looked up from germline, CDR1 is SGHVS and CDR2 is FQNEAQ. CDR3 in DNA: TGTGCCAGCAGCAGGGGACTGGGGGGACAAGAGACCCAGTACTTC. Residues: CASSRGLGGQETQYF.

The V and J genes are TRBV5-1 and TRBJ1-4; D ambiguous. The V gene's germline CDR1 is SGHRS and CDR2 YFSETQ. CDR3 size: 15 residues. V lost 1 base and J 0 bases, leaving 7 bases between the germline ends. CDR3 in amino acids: CASSLSGTTNEKLFF. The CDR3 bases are TGCGCCAGCAGCTTGAGTGGAACAACTAATGAAAAACTGTTTTTT.

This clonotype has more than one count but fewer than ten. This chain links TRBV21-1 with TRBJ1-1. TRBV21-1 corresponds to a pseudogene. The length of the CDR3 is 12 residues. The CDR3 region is CASSNDSVEAFF. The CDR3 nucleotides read TGTGCCAGCAGCAATGACTCCGTCGAAGCTTTCTTT.

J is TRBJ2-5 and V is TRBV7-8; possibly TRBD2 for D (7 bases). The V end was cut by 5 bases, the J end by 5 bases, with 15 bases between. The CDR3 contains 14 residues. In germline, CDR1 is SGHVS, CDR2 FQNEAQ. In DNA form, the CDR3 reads TGTGCCAGCAGCCCCCGGGGGGCGCACGAGACCCAGTACTTC. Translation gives CASSPRGAHETQYF. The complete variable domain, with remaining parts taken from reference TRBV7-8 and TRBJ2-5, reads GAGVSQSPRYKVAKRGQDVALRCDPISGHVSLFWYQQALGQGPEFLTYFQNEAQLDKSGLPSDRFFAERPEGSVSTLKIQRTQQEDSAVYLCASSPRGAHETQYFGPGTRLLVL.

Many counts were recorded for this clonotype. The CDR3 spells CASSPSGATQYF. Written as DNA, the CDR3 is TGTGCCAGCAGCCCCTCAGGGGCTACGCAGTATTTT. The V gene is TRBV12-3 or TRBV12-4, the J gene TRBJ2-3; D possibly corresponds to TRBD1 (6 bases). V shed 6 bases and J shed 8 bases, with 12 bases lying between them. CDR3 length: 12 residues.

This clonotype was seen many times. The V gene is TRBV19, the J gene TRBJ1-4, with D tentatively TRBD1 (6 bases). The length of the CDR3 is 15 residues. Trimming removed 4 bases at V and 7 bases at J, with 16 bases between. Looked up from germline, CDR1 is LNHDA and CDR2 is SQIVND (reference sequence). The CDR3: CASSSGQPQFEKLFF. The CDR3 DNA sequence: TGTGCCAGTAGTAGTGGACAGCCTCAATTTGAAAAACTGTTTTTT.

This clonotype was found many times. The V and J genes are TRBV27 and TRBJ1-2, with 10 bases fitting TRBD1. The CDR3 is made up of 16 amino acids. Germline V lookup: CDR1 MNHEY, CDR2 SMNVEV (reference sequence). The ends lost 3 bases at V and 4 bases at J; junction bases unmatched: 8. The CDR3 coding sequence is TGTGCCAGCAGTTTGTCGGGGACAGGGGCGGCCTATGGCTACACCTTC. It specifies CASSLSGTGAAYGYTF.

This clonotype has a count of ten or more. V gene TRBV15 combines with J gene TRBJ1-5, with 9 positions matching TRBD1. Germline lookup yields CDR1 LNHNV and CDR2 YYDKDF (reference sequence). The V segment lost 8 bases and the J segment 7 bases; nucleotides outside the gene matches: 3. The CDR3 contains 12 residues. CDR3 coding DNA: TGTGCCACCCGGGACAGGGACCAGCCCCAGCATTTT. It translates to CATRDRDQPQHF.

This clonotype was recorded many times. CDR3 in amino acids: CAWSVSDFSGNTIYF. Written as DNA, the CDR3 is TGTGCCTGGAGTGTCTCGGATTTCTCTGGAAACACCATATATTTT. The chain carries TRBV30 and TRBJ1-3, with unresolved D. There are 15 residues in the CDR3. Germline values: CDR1 GTSNPN, CDR2 SVGIG (reference sequence). Deletions cut 0 bases from V and 0 bases from J, with 9 bases between.

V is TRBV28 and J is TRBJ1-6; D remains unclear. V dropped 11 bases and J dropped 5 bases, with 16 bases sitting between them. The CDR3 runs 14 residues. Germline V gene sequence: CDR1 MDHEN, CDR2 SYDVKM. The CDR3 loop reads CAAREVPDNSPLHF. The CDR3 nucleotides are TGTGCCGCCCGTGAGGTCCCCGATAATTCACCCCTCCACTTT.

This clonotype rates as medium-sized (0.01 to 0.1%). DNA for the CDR3: TGTGCCAGCAGCCCCCTCGGAGGAGGCGGGGGATACGGCTACACCTTC. Translated: CASSPLGGGGGYGYTF. This rearrangement joins TRBV7-2 to TRBJ1-2; possible D gene TRBD1, 5 bases. The germline CDR1 and CDR2 sequences are SGHTA and FQGNSA. This CDR3 is 16 amino acids long. V lost 5 bases and J 8 bases, leaving 24 bases between the germline ends.

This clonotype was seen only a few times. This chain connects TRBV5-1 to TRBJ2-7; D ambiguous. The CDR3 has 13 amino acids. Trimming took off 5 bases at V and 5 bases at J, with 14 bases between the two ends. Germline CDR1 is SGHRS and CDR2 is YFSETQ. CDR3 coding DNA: TGCGCCAGCAGGGACCCACCTGGCCACGAGCAGTACTTC. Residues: CASRDPPGHEQYF.

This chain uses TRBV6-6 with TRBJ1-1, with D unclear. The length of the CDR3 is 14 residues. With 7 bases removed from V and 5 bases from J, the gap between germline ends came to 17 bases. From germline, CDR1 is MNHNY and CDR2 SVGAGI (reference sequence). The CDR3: CASNFHMRKTEAFF. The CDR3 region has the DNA TGTGCCAGCAACTTTCACATGAGAAAGACTGAAGCTTTCTTT.

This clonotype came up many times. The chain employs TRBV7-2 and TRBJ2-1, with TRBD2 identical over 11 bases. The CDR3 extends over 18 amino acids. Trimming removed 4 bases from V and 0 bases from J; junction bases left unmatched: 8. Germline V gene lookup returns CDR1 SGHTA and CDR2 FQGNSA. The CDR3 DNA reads TGTGCCAGCAGCTCCCTGACTAGCGGGATTGTCTCCTACAATGAGCAGTTCTTC. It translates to CASSSLTSGIVSYNEQFF.

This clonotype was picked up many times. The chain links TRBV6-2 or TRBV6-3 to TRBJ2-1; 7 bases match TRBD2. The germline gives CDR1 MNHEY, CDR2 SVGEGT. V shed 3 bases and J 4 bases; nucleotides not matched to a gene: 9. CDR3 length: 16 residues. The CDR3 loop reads CASSYTWGRVYNEQFF. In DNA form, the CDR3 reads TGTGCCAGCAGTTATACATGGGGGAGGGTATACAATGAGCAGTTCTTC.

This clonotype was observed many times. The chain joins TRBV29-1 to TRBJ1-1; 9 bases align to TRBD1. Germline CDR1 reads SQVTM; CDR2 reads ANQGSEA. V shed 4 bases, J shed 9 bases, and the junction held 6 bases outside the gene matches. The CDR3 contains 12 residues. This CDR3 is CSVALDRGKAFF. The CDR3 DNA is TGCAGCGTTGCCTTGGACAGGGGAAAAGCTTTCTTT.